This TCR beta chain was identified during a study of blood T cell repertoires in COVID-19. Turning to the study itself: T cells, B-cell-depleted T cells, or PBMCs supplied cDNA or gDNA.

Grouping used clinical history reported by participants in a survey and questionnaire. Produced via immunoSEQ multiplex PCR; TCRdb's table is partial and in-frame only. The sample holds about 410,000 clones; approximately 89% are singletons and the top ten take 1.5% to 2%. The V gene lost 6 bases and the J gene lost 8 bases, with 17 bases spanning the gap. Germline loops: CDR1 MNHEY, CDR2 SVGAGI. The CDR3 is 14 residues long. Sequenced sample: PBMCs or T cells enriched from blood (not recorded which). The V call is TRBV6-5, the J call TRBJ1-5; D may be TRBD1 (5 bases). The source of this sequence is a woman aged 25 to 39 who had recovered from COVID-19. CDR3 sequence reads: CASSRGRDREPQHF. CDR3 DNA: TGTGCCAGCAGCCGCGGCCGAGACAGAGAGCCCCAGCATTTT.